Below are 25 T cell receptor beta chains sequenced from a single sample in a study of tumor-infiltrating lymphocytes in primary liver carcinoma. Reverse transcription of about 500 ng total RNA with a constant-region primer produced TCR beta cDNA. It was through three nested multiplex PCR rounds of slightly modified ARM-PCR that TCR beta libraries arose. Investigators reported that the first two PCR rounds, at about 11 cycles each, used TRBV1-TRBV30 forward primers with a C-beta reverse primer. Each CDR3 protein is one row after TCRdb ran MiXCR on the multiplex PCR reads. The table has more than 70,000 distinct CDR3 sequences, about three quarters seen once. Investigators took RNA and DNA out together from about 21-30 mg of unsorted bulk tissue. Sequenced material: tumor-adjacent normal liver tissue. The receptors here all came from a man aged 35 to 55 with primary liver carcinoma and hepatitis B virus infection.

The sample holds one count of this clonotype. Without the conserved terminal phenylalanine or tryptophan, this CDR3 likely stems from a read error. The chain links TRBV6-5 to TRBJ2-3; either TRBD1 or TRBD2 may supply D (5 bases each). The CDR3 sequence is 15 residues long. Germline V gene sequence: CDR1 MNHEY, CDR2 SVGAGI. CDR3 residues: CGSSYSRGIADTQYL. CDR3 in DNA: TGTGGCAGCAGTTACTCGAGGGGTATAGCAGATACGCAGTATCTT.

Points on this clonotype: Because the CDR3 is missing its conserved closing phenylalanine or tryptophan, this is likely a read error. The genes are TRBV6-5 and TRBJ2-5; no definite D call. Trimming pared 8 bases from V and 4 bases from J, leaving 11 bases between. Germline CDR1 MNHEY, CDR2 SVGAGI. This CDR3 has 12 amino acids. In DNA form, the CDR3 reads TGTGCCAGCTGTTTGACGGTAGAGACCCAGTACCTC. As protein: CASCLTVETQYL.

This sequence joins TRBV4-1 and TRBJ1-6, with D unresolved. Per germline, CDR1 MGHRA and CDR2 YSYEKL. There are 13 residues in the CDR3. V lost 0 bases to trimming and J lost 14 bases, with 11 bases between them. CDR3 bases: TGCGCCAGCAGCCAAGATCGAGGGAGAACCCTCCACTTT. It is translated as CASSQDRGRTLHF.

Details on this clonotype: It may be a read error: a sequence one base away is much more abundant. CDR3 sequence: CVSSPDRGNTEAFF. The CDR3, as DNA: TGTGTCAGCAGCCCTGACCGGGGAAACACTGAAGCTTTCTTT. The chain has TRBV7-9 and TRBJ1-1; no reliable D call. This CDR3 is built from 14 residues. Germline CDR1 and CDR2: SEHNR and FQNEAQ (reference sequence).

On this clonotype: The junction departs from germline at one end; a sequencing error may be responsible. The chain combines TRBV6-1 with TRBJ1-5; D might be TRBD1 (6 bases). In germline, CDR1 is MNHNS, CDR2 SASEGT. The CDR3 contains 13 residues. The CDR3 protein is CTSSQNREEPQHF. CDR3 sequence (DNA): TGTACCAGCAGTCAGAACAGGGAAGAGCCCCAGCATTTT.

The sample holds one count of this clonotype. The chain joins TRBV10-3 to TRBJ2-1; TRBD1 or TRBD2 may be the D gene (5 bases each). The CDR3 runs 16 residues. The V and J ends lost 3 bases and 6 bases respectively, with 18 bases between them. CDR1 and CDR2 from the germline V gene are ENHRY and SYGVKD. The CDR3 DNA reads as TGTGCCATCAGTGATTTTGGACGGGGACGGGGCAATGAGCAGTTCTTC. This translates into CAISDFGRGRGNEQFF.

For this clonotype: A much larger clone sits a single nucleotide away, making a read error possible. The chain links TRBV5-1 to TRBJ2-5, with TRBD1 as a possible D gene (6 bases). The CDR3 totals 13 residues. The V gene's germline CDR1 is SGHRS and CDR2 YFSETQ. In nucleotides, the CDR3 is TGCGCCAGCACCTTGGGGACAAAAGAGACCCAGTACTTC. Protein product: CASTLGTKETQYF.

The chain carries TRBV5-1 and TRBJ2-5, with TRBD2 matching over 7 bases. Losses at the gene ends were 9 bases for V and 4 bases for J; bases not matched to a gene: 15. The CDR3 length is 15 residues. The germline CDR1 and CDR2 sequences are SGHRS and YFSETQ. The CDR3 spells CANNSYGGSGETQYF. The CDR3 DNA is TGCGCCAACAACTCCTACGGGGGGTCGGGAGAGACCCAGTACTTC.

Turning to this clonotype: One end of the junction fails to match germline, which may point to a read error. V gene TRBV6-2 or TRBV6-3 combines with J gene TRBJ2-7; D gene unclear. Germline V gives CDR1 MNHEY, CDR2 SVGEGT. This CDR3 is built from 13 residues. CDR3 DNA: TGTGCCAACAGTTACGAGATACCCTACGAGCAGTACTTC. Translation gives CANSYEIPYEQYF.

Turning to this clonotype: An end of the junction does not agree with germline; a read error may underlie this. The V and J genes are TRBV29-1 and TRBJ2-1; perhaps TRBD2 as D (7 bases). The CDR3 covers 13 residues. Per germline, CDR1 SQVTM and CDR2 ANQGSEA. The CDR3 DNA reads TGCGGCGTTGAAGGGGGGGGTTACAATGAACAGTTCTTC. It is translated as CGVEGGGYNEQFF.

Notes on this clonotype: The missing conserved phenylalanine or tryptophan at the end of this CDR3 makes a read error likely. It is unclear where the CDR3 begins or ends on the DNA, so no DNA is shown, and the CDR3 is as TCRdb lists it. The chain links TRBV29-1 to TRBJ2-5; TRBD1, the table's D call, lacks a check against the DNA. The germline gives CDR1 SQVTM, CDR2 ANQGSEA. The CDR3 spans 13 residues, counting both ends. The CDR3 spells CSVRLTGGETQCI.

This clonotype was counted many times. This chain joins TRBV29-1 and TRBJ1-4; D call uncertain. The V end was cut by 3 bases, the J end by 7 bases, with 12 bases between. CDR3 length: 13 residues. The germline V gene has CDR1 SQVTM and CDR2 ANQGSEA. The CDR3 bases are TGCAGCGTTGACGGAGGGATGGGTGAAAAACTGTTTTTT. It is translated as CSVDGGMGEKLFF.

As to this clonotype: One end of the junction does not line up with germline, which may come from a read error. The CDR3 nucleotides read TGTGCCAACAGCCCCTCGACAAGGCTCAACGAGCAGTACTTC. Translation gives CANSPSTRLNEQYF. The chain is built from TRBV4-2 and TRBJ2-7; D is unresolved. The CDR3 has 14 amino acids. The V gene's germline CDR1 is LGHNA and CDR2 YNFKEQ.

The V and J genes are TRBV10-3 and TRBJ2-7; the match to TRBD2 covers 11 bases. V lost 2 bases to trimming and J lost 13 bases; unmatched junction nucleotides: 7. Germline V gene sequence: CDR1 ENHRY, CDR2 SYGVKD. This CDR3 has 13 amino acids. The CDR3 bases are TGTGCCATCAGTGAGATAGCGGGAGGGGTGCAATACTTC. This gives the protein CAISEIAGGVQYF.

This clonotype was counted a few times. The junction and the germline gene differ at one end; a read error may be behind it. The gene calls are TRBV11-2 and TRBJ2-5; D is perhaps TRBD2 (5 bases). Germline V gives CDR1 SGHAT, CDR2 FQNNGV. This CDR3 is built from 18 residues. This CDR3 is CASSLARLALRKKETQYF. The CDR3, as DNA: TGTGCCAGCAGTTTAGCGAGGCTAGCCCTTAGAAAAAAAGAGACCCAGTACTTC.

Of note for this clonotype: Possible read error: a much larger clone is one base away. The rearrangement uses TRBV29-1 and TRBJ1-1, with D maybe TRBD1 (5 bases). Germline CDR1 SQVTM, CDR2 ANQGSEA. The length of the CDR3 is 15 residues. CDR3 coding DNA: TGCAGCGTTGGTCCAGGGTGGGGTATGGTCGCTGAAGCTATCTTT. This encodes CSVGPGWGMVAEAIF.

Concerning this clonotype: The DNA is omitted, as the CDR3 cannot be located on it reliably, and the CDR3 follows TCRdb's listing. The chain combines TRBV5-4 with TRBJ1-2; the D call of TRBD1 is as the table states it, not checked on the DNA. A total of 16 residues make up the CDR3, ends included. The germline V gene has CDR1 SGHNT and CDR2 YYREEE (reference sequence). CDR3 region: CATSFGQGATNYGYAF.

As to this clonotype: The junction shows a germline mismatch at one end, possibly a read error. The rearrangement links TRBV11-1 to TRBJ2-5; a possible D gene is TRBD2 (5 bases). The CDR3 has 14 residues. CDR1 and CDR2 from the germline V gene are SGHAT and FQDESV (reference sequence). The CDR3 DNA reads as TGTACCAGCAGTGGAAATGTGGAGGTGGAGACCCAGTACTTC. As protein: CTSSGNVEVETQYF.

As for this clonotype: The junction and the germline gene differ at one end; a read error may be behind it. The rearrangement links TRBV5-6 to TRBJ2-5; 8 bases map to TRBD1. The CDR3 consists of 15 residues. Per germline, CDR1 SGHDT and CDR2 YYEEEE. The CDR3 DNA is TGCGCCAGCAGCTCGTACAGGGGGTTCCAAGAGACCCAGCACTTC. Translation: CASSSYRGFQETQHF.

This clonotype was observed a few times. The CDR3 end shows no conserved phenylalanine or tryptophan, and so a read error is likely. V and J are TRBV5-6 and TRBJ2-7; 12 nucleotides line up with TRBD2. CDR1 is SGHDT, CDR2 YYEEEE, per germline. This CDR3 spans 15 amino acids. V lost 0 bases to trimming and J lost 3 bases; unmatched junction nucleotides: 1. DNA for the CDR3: TGTGCCAGCAGCTTGGGACTAGCGGGAGACTACGAGCAGTACATC. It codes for CASSLGLAGDYEQYI.

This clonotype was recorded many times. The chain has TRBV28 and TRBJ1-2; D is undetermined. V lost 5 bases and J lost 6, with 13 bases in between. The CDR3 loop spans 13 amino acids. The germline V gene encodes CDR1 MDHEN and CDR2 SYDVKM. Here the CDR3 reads CASSLTPRDGYTF. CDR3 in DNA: TGTGCCAGCAGTCTGACACCGAGGGATGGCTACACCTTC.

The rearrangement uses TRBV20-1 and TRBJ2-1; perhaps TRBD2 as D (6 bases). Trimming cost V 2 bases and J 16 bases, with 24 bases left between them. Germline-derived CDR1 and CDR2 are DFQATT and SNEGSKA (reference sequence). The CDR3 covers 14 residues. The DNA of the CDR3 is TGCAGTGCTAGAACTTTGACTAACGGGAGATTACAATTCTTC. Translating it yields CSARTLTNGRLQFF.

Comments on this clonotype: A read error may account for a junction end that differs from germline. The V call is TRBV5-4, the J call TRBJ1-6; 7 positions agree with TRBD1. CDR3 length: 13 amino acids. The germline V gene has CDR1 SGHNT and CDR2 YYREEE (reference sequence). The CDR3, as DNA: TGTGTCAGCAACGTAGAGCCGGAGGGGGCACTCCACTTT. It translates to CVSNVEPEGALHF. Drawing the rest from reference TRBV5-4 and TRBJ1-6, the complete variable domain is ETGVTQSPTHLIKTRGQQVTLRCSSQSGHNTVSWYQQALGQGPQFIFQYYREEENGRGNFPPRFSGLQFPNYSSELNVNALELDDSALYLCVSNVEPEGALHFGNGTRLTVT.

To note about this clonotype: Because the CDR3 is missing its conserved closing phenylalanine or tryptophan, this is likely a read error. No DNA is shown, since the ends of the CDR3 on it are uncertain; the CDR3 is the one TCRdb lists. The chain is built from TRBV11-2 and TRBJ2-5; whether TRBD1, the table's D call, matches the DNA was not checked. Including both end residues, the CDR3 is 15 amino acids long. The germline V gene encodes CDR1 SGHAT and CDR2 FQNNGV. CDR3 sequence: CASSLGRGSQETQYL.

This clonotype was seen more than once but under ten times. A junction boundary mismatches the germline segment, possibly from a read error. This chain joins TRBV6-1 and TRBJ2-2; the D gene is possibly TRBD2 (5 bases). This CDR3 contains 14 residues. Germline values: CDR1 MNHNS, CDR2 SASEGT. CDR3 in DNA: TGTGCCAGCAGTGGTGCTAGCAGCGCCGGGGAGATGTTTTTT. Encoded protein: CASSGASSAGEMFF.